Here is one TCR beta chain with its context. Its antigen is not known. The data stem from a study of shared clonotypes between healthy human individuals. Healthy HIV-negative adults without recent acute infections or vaccinations served as donors. Sequencing was performed with immunoSEQ multiplex PCR; in TCRdb, only in-frame clones are kept and a portion is missing. The data contain about 600,000 clones, roughly 97% of them singletons. Notes on the study in general: Sharing across a handful of donors was seen in 4.5% to 5.5% of naive CD4 clonotypes. What naive subsets generally showed was a larger estimated richness than memory subsets showed. Donor scarcity curtailed the genetic and exposure-history diversity represented herein.

V was shortened by 4 bases and J by 7 bases, with 16 bases between the two germline ends. CDR1 and CDR2 from the germline V gene are MDHEN and SYDVKM. This CDR3 has 15 residues. The material sequenced was naive CD4+ T cells sorted from blood. Subset defined: CD45RA+ positively selected. This clonotype was sampled from a woman younger than 45 in good health. The rearrangement links TRBV28 to TRBJ1-4, with a possible D match to TRBD1 (5 bases). The CDR3 region has the DNA TGTGCCAGCAGTTCCGTTGCAGGGTTGGGTGAAAAACTGTTTTTT. Protein: CASSSVAGLGEKLFF. The full variable domain, with the rest looked up from reference TRBV28 and TRBJ1-4, is DVKVTQSSRYLVKRTGEKVFLECVQDMDHENMFWYRQDPGLGLRLIYFSYDVKMKEKGDIPEGYSVSREKKERFSLILESASTNQTSMYLCASSSVAGLGEKLFFGSGTQLSVL.